This TCR beta chain was documented in a study of T cells in Graves' hyperthyroidism and ophthalmopathy. From RNA transcripts, TCR beta CDR3 regions were amplified. Initially, a first-round RT-PCR of the TCR CDR3 employed the HTBI primer set. TCRdb processed the multiplex PCR reads anew with MiXCR; each CDR3 protein has one entry. Here the sample spans about 350,000 distinct CDR3 sequences, about 14% being singletons. The length of the CDR3 is 15 residues. Germline V CDR1 and CDR2: MNHEY, SMNVEV (reference sequence). Trimming took off 5 bases at V and 2 bases at J, with 16 bases between the two ends. The clonotype originates from a woman in her thirties with Graves' hyperthyroidism. This rearrangement joins TRBV27 to TRBJ2-7; D may match TRBD1 or TRBD2 (5 bases each). Sequenced material: blood. CDR3 nucleotides: TGTGCCAGCAGTAGTTGGGACCGTGTGACCTACGAGCAGTACTTC. Amino acid sequence: CASSSWDRVTYEQYF.